One and the same sample provided the 9 T cell receptor beta chains below, sequenced in a study of blood T cell repertoires in COVID-19. Sequencing used immunoSEQ multiplex PCR; TCRdb keeps in-frame clones, though not all of them. Among over 300,000 clones, 83% were seen once, and the ten largest hold roughly 1.3%. The specimen was peripheral blood. The receptors were sampled from a woman aged 50 to 60 with acute or convalescent COVID-19.

The chain combines TRBV9 with TRBJ1-6, with no clear D. The length of the CDR3 is 17 residues. Trimming cost V 0 bases and J 0 bases, with 10 bases left between them. Germline CDR1 SGDLS, CDR2 YYNGEE. The DNA of the CDR3 is TGTGCCAGCAGCGTAGAAAGCATGAGCTCCTATAATTCACCCCTCCACTTT. Translated, it gives CASSVESMSSYNSPLHF.

The rearrangement links TRBV27 to TRBJ1-1; tentative D call: TRBD1 (6 bases). CDR1 and CDR2 from the germline V gene are MNHEY and SMNVEV (reference sequence). This CDR3 spans 16 amino acids. V was shortened by 7 bases and J by 0 bases, with 18 bases between the two germline ends. The chain's CDR3 is CASTTGGAPLNTEAFF. The CDR3 bases are TGTGCCAGCACCACGGGGGGGGCCCCGTTGAACACTGAAGCTTTCTTT.

The table lists this clone with a few counts. This sequence joins TRBV10-3 and TRBJ2-7, with D perhaps TRBD1 (5 bases). V was clipped by 0 bases and J by 1 base, with 7 bases between them. This CDR3 has 14 residues. In germline, CDR1 is ENHRY, CDR2 SYGVKD. The CDR3 bases are TGTGCCATCAGTGAGTCGGGGCCGTCCTACGAGCAGTACTTC. It yields the protein CAISESGPSYEQYF.

The chain has TRBV5-1 and TRBJ2-5, with D perhaps matching TRBD2 (6 bases). This CDR3 is 14 amino acids long. Germline V CDR1 and CDR2: SGHRS, YFSETQ. V gave up 0 bases and J gave up 5 bases, with 11 bases separating them. Written as DNA, the CDR3 is TGCGCCAGCAGCTTGGCTAGCGAGGAGGAGACCCAGTACTTC. Its protein is CASSLASEEETQYF. The full variable domain, in which reference TRBV5-1 and TRBJ2-5 provide the parts outside the CDR3, is KAGVTQTPRYLIKTRGQQVTLSCSPISGHRSVSWYQQTPGQGLQFLFEYFSETQRNKGNFPGRFSGRQFSNSRSEMNVSTLELGDSALYLCASSLASEEETQYFGPGTRLLVL.

A few counts support this clone. The chain is built from TRBV27 and TRBJ2-1, with a weak D call TRBD2 (5 bases). The CDR3 has 16 amino acids. CDR1 is MNHEY and CDR2 is SMNVEV in the germline V gene (reference sequence). The V end was cut by 6 bases, the J end by 2 bases, with 17 bases between. The CDR3 sequence is CASSTSSTLTYNEQFF. CDR3 coding DNA: TGTGCCAGCAGCACGTCTAGCACCTTAACCTACAATGAGCAGTTCTTC.

The chain joins TRBV19 to TRBJ1-3; D gene uncertain. This CDR3 spans 16 amino acids. V lost 3 bases to trimming and J lost 0 bases, with 12 bases between them. CDR1 and CDR2 from the germline V gene are LNHDA and SQIVND (reference sequence). The DNA of the CDR3 is TGTGCCAGTAGTATCCATTCGGGGATCTCTGGAAACACCATATATTTT. Amino acids: CASSIHSGISGNTIYF.

This clone has just one count. The junction and the germline gene differ at one end; a read error may be behind it. At the DNA level, this CDR3 is encoded by other sequences in the same sample as well. The J gene is TRBJ1-6, the V gene TRBV12-3 or TRBV12-4, with D unclear. The CDR3 extends over 12 amino acids. This CDR3 reads CASSPVGSPLHF. CDR3 bases: TGTGCTAGCAGCCCAGTTGGTTCACCCCTCCACTTT.

As regards this clone: Other DNA sequences within the sample encode an identical CDR3. CDR3 nucleotide sequence: TGCGCCAGCAGCTTGGCGGGCGGGCAGCCAGATACGCAGTATTTT. It encodes CASSLAGGQPDTQYF. This chain uses TRBV5-1 with TRBJ2-3, with TRBD2 as a possible D gene (5 bases). V lost 0 bases and J lost 4, with 12 bases in between. This CDR3 is built from 15 residues. Germline V gene lookup returns CDR1 SGHRS and CDR2 YFSETQ.

The genes are TRBV27 and TRBJ1-2; 8 bases align to TRBD1. CDR3 length: 11 residues. The germline gives CDR1 MNHEY, CDR2 SMNVEV (reference sequence). V lost 10 bases and J lost 4; bases outside the gene matches: 2. The CDR3 protein is CATGQGYGYTF. The CDR3 nucleotides are TGTGCCACCGGACAGGGCTATGGCTACACCTTC.